These 12 T cell receptor beta chains came from one sample sequenced in a study of blood T cell repertoires in COVID-19. Data came from immunoSEQ multiplex PCR; TCRdb stores just in-frame clones and leaves some out. This table has around 250,000 clones, roughly 86% appearing once. Sequenced input: peripheral blood. These receptors all come from a man aged 40-55 years with active or convalescent COVID-19.

The V gene is TRBV7-2, the J gene TRBJ1-2; 7 nucleotides line up with TRBD1. The V gene end was trimmed by 5 bases and the J gene end by 4 bases; junction bases not matched to a gene: 7. CDR1 and CDR2 (germline): SGHTA, FQGNSA. CDR3 length: 14 amino acids. CDR3 sequence (DNA): TGTGCCAGCAGCACCTCACAGGGGACCTATGGCTACACCTTC. This codes for CASSTSQGTYGYTF.

The chain couples TRBV24-1 to TRBJ1-2; 8 bases line up with TRBD1. The CDR3 runs 15 residues. The V gene end was trimmed by 5 bases and the J gene end by 3 bases; junction bases not matched to a gene: 7. CDR1 and CDR2 (germline): KGHDR, SFDVKD. The CDR3, as DNA: TGTGCCACCAGTGCTAGAACAGGGGGGTACTATGGCTACACCTTC. Translating it yields CATSARTGGYYGYTF.

The V and J genes are TRBV19 and TRBJ2-1; 7 bases match TRBD2. The germline V gene has CDR1 LNHDA and CDR2 SQIVND (reference sequence). Germline trimming cut 3 bases from V and 0 bases from J; bases unmatched to any gene: 8. CDR3 length equals 17 residues. This CDR3 is CASSIGGGDSSYNEQFF. CDR3 in DNA: TGTGCCAGTAGTATTGGCGGGGGAGACAGCTCCTACAATGAGCAGTTCTTC.

J is TRBJ2-7 and V is TRBV24-1; D may be TRBD1 (6 bases). CDR1 KGHDR and CDR2 SFDVKD come from the germline V gene. V was pared by 2 bases and J by 2 bases, with 15 bases between. The CDR3 runs to 16 residues. The CDR3 coding sequence is TGTGCCACCAGTGATTACAGGGCCGAAAACCCCTACGAGCAGTACTTC. It codes for CATSDYRAENPYEQYF.

This clone has a single count. This sequence joins TRBV5-1 and TRBJ1-4, with 8 bases that match TRBD1. CDR1 is SGHRS, CDR2 YFSETQ, per germline. This CDR3 has 15 amino acids. The J segment lost 7 bases and the V segment lost 0 bases, leaving 5 bases of the junction unmatched. In nucleotides, the CDR3 is TGCGCCAGCAGCTTGGGTCGGGACAGGTTTGAAAAACTGTTTTTT. This encodes CASSLGRDRFEKLFF.

J is TRBJ2-2 and V is TRBV2; perhaps TRBD1 as D (6 bases). Germline V gene sequence: CDR1 SNHLY, CDR2 FYNNEI. The CDR3 extends over 12 amino acids. V was clipped by 6 bases and J by 7 bases, with 9 bases between them. The chain's CDR3 is CASRGTIGELFF. The CDR3 nucleotides are TGTGCCAGCAGAGGGACAATCGGGGAGCTGTTTTTT.

The V gene is TRBV7-6, the J gene TRBJ1-1, with TRBD1 identical over 8 bases. The CDR3 is 15 amino acids. V dropped 4 bases and J dropped 3; count of bases not matched to a gene: 7. Germline V gene sequence: CDR1 SGHVS, CDR2 FNYEAQ. This chain's CDR3 is CASSSETGVDTEAFF. CDR3 coding DNA: TGTGCCAGCAGCTCCGAGACAGGGGTTGACACTGAAGCTTTCTTT.

This clone was seen just once. This chain joins TRBV11-2 and TRBJ2-7, with 7 bases lining up with TRBD1. V was pared by 3 bases and J by 0 bases, with 8 bases of the junction left unmatched. Germline lookup yields CDR1 SGHAT and CDR2 FQNNGV. The CDR3 extends over 16 amino acids. CDR3: CASSFRRGPSSYEQYF. CDR3 in DNA: TGTGCCAGCAGCTTTCGTAGGGGGCCCAGCTCCTACGAGCAGTACTTC.

The V gene is TRBV15, the J gene TRBJ2-3; 10 nucleotides align to TRBD1. Germline V lookup: CDR1 LNHNV, CDR2 YYDKDF (reference sequence). V lost 5 bases to trimming and J lost 1 base; unmatched junction nucleotides: 12. The CDR3 sequence is 18 residues long. The CDR3 coding sequence is TGTGCCACCAGCGTGGGACAGGGGTTAGGGAGTGGCACAGATACGCAGTATTTT. It yields the protein CATSVGQGLGSGTDTQYF.

CDR3 amino acids: CASSQGLAGGRTDTQYF. CDR3 sequence (DNA): TGTGCCAGCAGCCAAGGGCTAGCGGGGGGACGCACAGATACGCAGTATTTT. V is TRBV3-1 (or the pseudogene TRBV3-2) and J is TRBJ2-3; 11 bases agree with TRBD2. The CDR3 runs 17 residues. With 1 base clipped from V and 1 base from J, the junction kept 4 bases outside the gene matches. From germline, CDR1 is LGHDT and CDR2 YNNKEL (reference sequence).

The chain has TRBV28 and TRBJ1-1; D gene ambiguous. Trimming took off 5 bases at V and 4 bases at J, with 8 bases between the two ends. Germline CDR1 MDHEN, CDR2 SYDVKM. The CDR3 runs 12 residues. CDR3 nucleotide sequence: TGTGCCAGCAGTAGGAGGGTCACTGAAGCTTTCTTT. Protein product: CASSRRVTEAFF.

V usage is TRBV28 and J usage is TRBJ2-3, with a tentative D call TRBD1 (6 bases). The germline V and J ends were trimmed by 6 bases and 7 bases, with 14 bases remaining between them. The CDR3 is 13 residues long. Germline values: CDR1 MDHEN, CDR2 SYDVKM. CDR3 nucleotide sequence: TGTGCCAGCAGCAGACAGGTCGTGAATACGCAGTATTTT. Amino acid sequence: CASSRQVVNTQYF.